Here is one T cell receptor beta chain with its context. Its antigen is undetermined. This PCR relied on a set of 60 Vbeta primers and 13 Jbeta primers. Using immunoSEQ multiplex PCR, the repertoire was profiled, and TCRdb retains in-frame clones only, with some absent. The sample includes approximately 150,000 clones, 70% to 85% of them seen just once. This specimen comes from a study of cytomegalovirus exposure and HLA in healthy donors. J lost 5 bases, V lost 0 bases, and 6 bases had no gene match. The CDR3 sequence is 16 residues long. CDR1 SGDLS and CDR2 YYNGEE come from the germline V gene. Findings and caveats of the study: Across all donors, roughly uniform sequencing depth was an assumption of the presence/absence analyses. Immune exposure data for these donors was limited to CMV serostatus.

This TCR was sampled from a man aged 40-49 years in good health and CMV-seronegative. V gene TRBV9 combines with J gene TRBJ2-3, with TRBD2 matching over 10 bases. Input material: PBMCs. The CDR3 region has the DNA TGTGCCAGCAGCGTAGGGAGCGGGGGGGCCGTAGATACGCAGTATTTT. Translation gives CASSVGSGGAVDTQYF.